Shown below are 24 T cell receptor beta chains from a single sample sequenced in a study of regulatory T cells in long-lasting Graves disease. Time point specified: persistent/refractory GD, antithyroid drugs over 5 years with positive TRAb. From PBMCs, RNA was extracted and then used to make the TCR library. HTBI primers from iRepertoire and Arm-PCR of CDR3 regions yielded the TCR beta libraries. TCRdb itself ran the multiplex PCR reads through MiXCR, one entry per CDR3 protein. The table includes a few hundred thousand distinct CDR3 sequences, approximately 22% detected once. The sequencing here drew on peripheral blood mononuclear cells (PBMCs), taken when the disease was refractory, from a patient treated with antithyroid drugs. Receptor source: a female donor with Graves disease.

Concerning this clonotype itself: A much larger clone is a single base away; this may be a read error. The gene calls are TRBV6-1 and TRBJ2-5, with D maybe TRBD2 (5 bases). Germline V gene sequence: CDR1 MNHNS, CDR2 SASEGT. This CDR3 has 15 amino acids. Trimming left V 7 bases short and J 1 base short, with 16 bases between. CDR3 protein: CASKGADGVQETQYF. In DNA, the CDR3 is TGTGCCAGCAAGGGAGCGGATGGTGTCCAAGAGACCCAGTACTTC.

This clonotype appeared a few times. The rearrangement joins TRBV6-1 to TRBJ1-3; tentative D call: TRBD1 (5 bases). The CDR3 extends over 14 amino acids. Trimming pared 6 bases from V and 2 bases from J, leaving 11 bases between. Looked up from germline, CDR1 is MNHNS and CDR2 is SASEGT. The CDR3 DNA reads as TGTGCCAGCAGCGCACGGGGGGCTGGAAACACCATATATTTT. This translates into CASSARGAGNTIYF.

J is TRBJ2-7 and V is TRBV10-3; maybe TRBD1 (6 bases). V shed 1 base and J shed 3 bases, with 13 bases lying between them. The germline V gene has CDR1 ENHRY and CDR2 SYGVKD. This CDR3 has 15 residues. The CDR3 spells CAISEYPGQNYEQYF. DNA for the CDR3: TGTGCCATCAGTGAGTACCCGGGACAAAACTACGAGCAGTACTTC.

This clonotype occurred many times. V gene TRBV28 combines with J gene TRBJ2-7; 7 bases are shared with TRBD2. V lost 7 bases, J lost 3 bases, and 18 bases stayed unmatched. Germline V CDR1 and CDR2: MDHEN, SYDVKM. There are 17 residues in the CDR3. DNA for the CDR3: TGTGCCAGCATCGGGGCTAGCGGACAAAGTGAAGGCTACGAGCAGTACTTC. Translation: CASIGASGQSEGYEQYF.

This clonotype was detected a few times. The chain has TRBV9 and TRBJ1-2; D uncertain. Per the germline V gene, CDR1 is SGDLS and CDR2 is YYNGEE. V dropped 0 bases and J dropped 5 bases, with 8 bases sitting between them. The CDR3 spans 13 residues. CDR3 protein: CASSVGAAYGYTF. The CDR3, as DNA: TGTGCCAGCAGCGTAGGGGCGGCATATGGCTACACCTTC. Complete variable domain (other parts from reference TRBV9 and TRBJ1-2): DSGVTQTPKHLITATGQRVTLRCSPRSGDLSVYWYQQSLDQGLQFLIQYYNGEERAKGNILERFSAQQFPDLHSELNLSSLELGDSALYFCASSVGAAYGYTFGSGTRLTVV.

A word on this clonotype: A much larger clone differs from this one at a single base, so this may be a read error. Because the CDR3 is missing its conserved closing phenylalanine or tryptophan, this is likely a read error. The chain employs TRBV28 and TRBJ1-1; D is perhaps TRBD1 (6 bases). This CDR3 is built from 15 residues. The germline gives CDR1 MDHEN, CDR2 SYDVKM. The ends were cut back, 0 bases at V and 1 base at J, with 9 bases in the middle. The CDR3: CASSLWGDTNTEAFS. The CDR3 DNA reads as TGTGCCAGCAGTTTATGGGGGGACACGAACACTGAAGCTTTCTCT.

Ten or more counts support this clonotype. CDR3 protein: CASKDRGRKSSPLHF. As DNA, the CDR3 is TGTGCCAGTAAGGACAGGGGAAGAAAAAGTTCACCCCTCCACTTT. The chain uses TRBV28 and TRBJ1-6; 9 bases match TRBD1. The CDR3 totals 15 residues. With V trimmed by 9 bases and J by 9 bases, 12 bases remained unmatched. Germline V CDR1 and CDR2: MDHEN, SYDVKM.

In its sample, this clonotype was seen a few times. The V and J genes are TRBV18 and TRBJ2-7; possibly TRBD1 for D (6 bases). From germline, CDR1 is KGHSH and CDR2 LQKENI. This CDR3 has 12 residues. Trimming removed 3 bases from V and 7 bases from J, with 10 bases in between. The CDR3 spells CASSPAQGEQYF. In nucleotides, the CDR3 is TGTGCCAGCTCACCTGCGCAGGGGGAGCAGTACTTC.

This clonotype was counted a few times. The genes are TRBV29-1 and TRBJ2-1; 11 positions match TRBD2. This CDR3 contains 15 residues. The junction had 9 bases not matched to a gene; V was cut back by 6 bases and J by 5 bases. Germline values: CDR1 SQVTM, CDR2 ANQGSEA. The DNA of the CDR3 is TGCAGCGTCCCCGGGACTAGCGGACTAAACAATGAGCAGTTCTTC. Its protein product is CSVPGTSGLNNEQFF.

This clonotype was observed at least ten times. This sequence joins TRBV6-1 and TRBJ2-7, with 7 bases that match TRBD1. The CDR3 loop spans 15 amino acids. The J segment lost 3 bases and the V segment lost 6 bases, leaving 11 bases of the junction unmatched. The germline V gene encodes CDR1 MNHNS and CDR2 SASEGT. The CDR3 DNA sequence: TGTGCCAGCAGCCAGATAGGGGACAGAGTCTACGAGCAGTACTTC. This translates into CASSQIGDRVYEQYF.

The chain is built from TRBV28 and TRBJ2-6; TRBD1 is a possible D gene (5 bases). CDR3 length: 18 residues. Germline V gene data show CDR1 as MDHEN and CDR2 as SYDVKM. V lost 1 base, J lost 0 bases, and 13 bases lay in between. CDR3 sequence reads: CASSLSGLTYSGANVLTF. DNA of the CDR3: TGTGCCAGCAGTTTATCAGGGCTGACCTACTCTGGGGCCAACGTCCTGACTTTC.

This clonotype has a count of ten or more. The chain carries TRBV6-1 and TRBJ2-7; a weak D match, TRBD2 (5 bases). The V and J ends lost 8 bases and 0 bases respectively, with 11 bases between them. The CDR3 runs to 13 residues. Germline CDR1 reads MNHNS; CDR2 reads SASEGT. DNA for the CDR3: TGTGCCAGCGGAGGCACAACCTCCTACGAGCAGTACTTC. Amino acids: CASGGTTSYEQYF.

The sample holds many counts of this clonotype. This chain joins TRBV27 and TRBJ2-5; 12 bases line up with TRBD1. Germline values: CDR1 MNHEY, CDR2 SMNVEV (reference sequence). The CDR3 has 17 amino acids. Trimming at V came to 5 bases and at J to 1 base, leaving 8 bases not matched to a gene. CDR3 DNA sequence: TGTGCCAGCAGTCCTGGGGGGGACAGGGGGCTCCAAGAGACCCAGTACTTC. Translation gives CASSPGGDRGLQETQYF.

This chain links TRBV7-2 with TRBJ1-1; D is unresolved. Trimming left V 5 bases short and J 4 bases short, with 20 bases between. CDR3 length equals 16 residues. Germline CDR1 is SGHTA and CDR2 is FQGNSA. The DNA of the CDR3 is TGTGCCAGCAGCCCTCCAGGATTTACGAGAAGCACTGAAGCTTTCTTT. It specifies CASSPPGFTRSTEAFF.

This clonotype was detected ten times or more. The V call is TRBV28, the J call TRBJ2-7, with unresolved D. CDR3 size: 13 residues. Trimming stripped 4 bases from V and 6 bases from J, with 13 bases between. Germline-derived CDR1 and CDR2 are MDHEN and SYDVKM. As DNA, the CDR3 is TGTGCCAGCAGTTCCCCATCTGGGCTCGAGCAGTACTTC. Its protein product is CASSSPSGLEQYF.

This clonotype has at least ten counts. The chain is built from TRBV7-2 and TRBJ2-7; D unclear. The CDR3 sequence is 13 residues long. Trimming pared 1 base from V and 4 bases from J, leaving 8 bases between. Germline V CDR1 and CDR2: SGHTA, FQGNSA. For the CDR3, the DNA is TGTGCCAGCAGCTTAGTTCCGGAATACGAGCAGTACTTC. Encoded protein: CASSLVPEYEQYF.

The table lists this clonotype with many counts. The rearrangement joins TRBV28 to TRBJ1-6; the match to TRBD1 covers 7 bases. The ends lost 5 bases at V and 5 bases at J; junction bases unmatched: 6. The length of the CDR3 is 15 residues. Germline values: CDR1 MDHEN, CDR2 SYDVKM. CDR3 in amino acids: CASSQGQAHNSPLHF. CDR3 in DNA: TGTGCCAGCAGTCAAGGACAGGCCCATAATTCACCCCTCCACTTT.

About this clonotype: Since a much larger clone is just one base distant, this may be a read error. The V gene is TRBV28, the J gene TRBJ2-7; 9 nucleotides agree with TRBD1. In germline, CDR1 is MDHEN, CDR2 SYDVKM. CDR3 size: 17 residues. This CDR3 is CAGSFESGTGFKREQYF. In DNA form, the CDR3 reads TGTGCCGGCAGTTTCGAATCCGGGACAGGGTTCAAGAGGGAGCAGTACTTC.

This clonotype was observed at least ten times. The V call is TRBV5-1, the J call TRBJ2-7, with 8 bases matching TRBD1. The CDR3 consists of 15 residues. Trimming at V came to 0 bases and at J to 4 bases, leaving 6 bases not matched to a gene. CDR1 is SGHRS and CDR2 is YFSETQ in the germline V gene. The CDR3 DNA follows: TGCGCCAGCAGCTTGGATTGGGACAGGAGATACGAGCAGTACTTC. Its protein is CASSLDWDRRYEQYF.

The chain joins TRBV6-1 to TRBJ1-2; weak D call: TRBD1 (5 bases). The CDR3 spans 15 residues. Germline lookup yields CDR1 MNHNS and CDR2 SASEGT. The V end was cut by 10 bases, the J end by 1 base, with 19 bases between. As DNA, the CDR3 is TGTGCCACCGTTAGGACGCGGGGGGGTAACTATGGCTACACCTTC. Translation gives CATVRTRGGNYGYTF.

In this sample, this clonotype turned up a few times. This rearrangement joins TRBV5-1 to TRBJ2-7; 9 bases fit TRBD1. Germline V gene data show CDR1 as SGHRS and CDR2 as YFSETQ. The CDR3 runs to 14 residues. The ends lost 4 bases at V and 3 bases at J; junction bases unmatched: 5. The CDR3 loop reads CASSTGGQGYEQYF. Here the CDR3 DNA reads TGCGCCAGCAGCACTGGGGGACAGGGCTACGAGCAGTACTTC.

This clonotype was seen a handful of times. This chain uses TRBV9 with TRBJ2-7; 7 bases are shared with TRBD1. The germline gives CDR1 SGDLS, CDR2 YYNGEE. The CDR3 spans 15 residues. V was pared by 2 bases and J by 0 bases, with 5 bases of the junction left unmatched. The CDR3 loop reads CASSVIGDSSYEQYF. The CDR3 DNA follows: TGTGCCAGCAGCGTCATTGGGGACAGCTCCTACGAGCAGTACTTC.

This clonotype has only a few counts. The J gene is TRBJ2-5, the V gene TRBV29-1, with 13 bases matching TRBD2. Losses at the gene ends were 6 bases for V and 3 bases for J; bases not matched to a gene: 7. The CDR3 consists of 15 residues. The germline V gene has CDR1 SQVTM and CDR2 ANQGSEA. The CDR3 spells CSVAAGTSGEETQYF. DNA of the CDR3: TGCAGCGTCGCAGCCGGGACTAGCGGGGAAGAGACCCAGTACTTC.

To note about this clonotype: A much larger clone lies a single base off, so this may be a read error. This chain links TRBV11-2 with TRBJ2-5, with 9 bases identical to TRBD2. The germline V gene has CDR1 SGHAT and CDR2 FQNNGV. This CDR3 has 15 residues. In DNA, the CDR3 is TGTGCCAGCAGGGAACTAGCGGGTCGGAGGGAGACCCAGTGCTTC. As protein: CASRELAGRRETQCF.